This TCR beta chain was sequenced during a study of cytomegalovirus exposure and HLA in healthy donors. Study as a whole: A later analysis reported the same platform for the roughly 120 validation repertoires and the 500 to 700 first-cohort repertoires.

Here immunoSEQ multiplex PCR was the method, and the copy in TCRdb shows in-frame clones only, minus some. The repertoire includes roughly 150,000 clones, approximately 96% of them detected once, and approximately 0.97% sits in the top ten. Study-level findings and limits: First-cohort TCR clusters were later found to tend to co-occur in the 120 or so validation repertoires. Associated with cytomegalovirus, according to the listing, were some 180 TCR beta chains. High specificity and sensitivity for cytomegalovirus status were reported for the classifier.

J lost 5 bases, V lost 0 bases, and 4 bases had no gene match. The CDR3 totals 14 residues. Germline CDR1 reads GTSNPN; CDR2 reads SVGIG (reference sequence). Details on this clone: Its antigen is as yet unknown.

The gene calls are TRBV30 and TRBJ2-3; TRBD2 aligns across 8 bases. This clonotype was obtained from a woman younger than 35 in good health and CMV-seronegative. Specimen: PBMCs. The CDR3 nucleotides are TGTGCCTGGAGTGTAACCGGGGGGGAAGATACGCAGTATTTT. Translated: CAWSVTGGEDTQYF.